The source of this T cell receptor (beta chain) is a study of control samples from healthy donors and cancer patients. CDR1 and CDR2 from the germline V gene are WNHNN and SYGVQD (reference sequence). The CDR3 length is 14 residues. Trimming removed 4 bases from V and 4 bases from J, with 14 bases in between. Clones were sequenced by immunoSEQ multiplex PCR, and TCRdb holds only the in-frame ones, with some missing. The repertoire includes some 100,000 clones, over 75% of them detected once, and 18% sits in the top ten. This clone was recorded once. V and J are TRBV10-1 and TRBJ2-7, with TRBD1 as a possible D gene (6 bases). Sequenced: blood. The receptor comes from a woman in her fifties or sixties in good health. CDR3 nucleotide sequence: TGCGCCAGCAGTGCGGGACAAAGGGCTTACGAGCAGTACTTC. Protein: CASSAGQRAYEQYF.